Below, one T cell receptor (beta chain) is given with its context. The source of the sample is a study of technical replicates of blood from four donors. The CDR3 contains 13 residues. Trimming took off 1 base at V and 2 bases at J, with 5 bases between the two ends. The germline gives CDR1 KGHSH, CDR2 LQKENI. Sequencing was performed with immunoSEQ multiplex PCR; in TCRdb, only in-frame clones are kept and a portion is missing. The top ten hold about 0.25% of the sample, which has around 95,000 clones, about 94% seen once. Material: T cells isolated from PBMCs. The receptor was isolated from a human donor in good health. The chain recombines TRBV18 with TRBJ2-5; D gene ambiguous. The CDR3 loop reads CASSPRAQETQYF. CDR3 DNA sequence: TGTGCCAGCTCACCACGGGCGCAAGAGACCCAGTACTTC. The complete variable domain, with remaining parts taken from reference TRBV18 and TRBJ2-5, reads NAGVMQNPRHLVRRRGQEARLRCSPMKGHSHVYWYRQLPEEGLKFMVYLQKENIIDESGMPKERFSAEFPKEGPSILRIQQVVRGDSAAYFCASSPRAQETQYFGPGTRLLVL.